This TCR beta chain was documented in a study of blood T cells in healthy people across ages. Next came a second PCR, run for 7 to 11 cycles, which used a sample-barcoded 5' primer along with a J-beta primer mix. Using its own MiXCR run on the 5' RACE reads, TCRdb lists one record per CDR3 protein. Of about 640,000 distinct CDR3 sequences listed, approximately 30% are singletons. The CDR3 has 15 residues. Trimming removed 6 bases from V and 4 bases from J, with 16 bases in between. Germline loops: CDR1 SGHVS, CDR2 FNYEAQ. Sequenced material: blood. V and J are TRBV7-6 and TRBJ2-1, with D possibly being TRBD2 (5 bases). The source is a woman of 80 years or more in good health. The CDR3 reads CASSVLRTRYNEQFF. CDR3 DNA: TGTGCCAGCAGTGTCCTTAGGACTCGGTACAATGAGCAGTTCTTC.